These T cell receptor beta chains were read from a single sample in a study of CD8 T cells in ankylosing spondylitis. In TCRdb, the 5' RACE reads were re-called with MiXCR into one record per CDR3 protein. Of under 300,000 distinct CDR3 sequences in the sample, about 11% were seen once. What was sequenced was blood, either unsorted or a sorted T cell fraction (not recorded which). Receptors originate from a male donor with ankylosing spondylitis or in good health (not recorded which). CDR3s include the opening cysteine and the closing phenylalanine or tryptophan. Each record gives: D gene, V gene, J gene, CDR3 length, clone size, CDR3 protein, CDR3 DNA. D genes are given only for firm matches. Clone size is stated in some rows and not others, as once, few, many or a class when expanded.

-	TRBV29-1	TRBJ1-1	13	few	CSAREQTDTEAFF	TGCAGCGCGAGGGAGCAGACTGACACTGAAGCTTTCTTT
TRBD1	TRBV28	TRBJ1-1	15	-	CASGVQGMINTEAFF	TGTGCCAGCGGCGTACAGGGGATGATTAACACTGAAGCTTTCTTT
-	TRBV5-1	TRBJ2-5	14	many	CASSAGTVQETQYF	TGCGCCAGCAGCGCGGGGACAGTCCAAGAGACCCAGTACTTC
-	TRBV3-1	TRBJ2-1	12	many	CASSQLGLEQFF	TGTGCCAGCAGTCAACTTGGACTAGAGCAGTTCTTC
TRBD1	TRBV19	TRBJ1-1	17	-	CASSPLGQGTLQTEAFF	TGTGCCAGTAGTCCGCTCGGACAGGGGACCTTGCAGACTGAAGCTTTCTTT
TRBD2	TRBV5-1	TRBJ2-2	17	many	CASSAGLAGVNTGELFF	TGCGCCAGCAGCGCGGGACTAGCGGGGGTCAACACCGGGGAGCTGTTTTTT
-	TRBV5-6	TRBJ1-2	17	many	CASSLEPLQGANYGYTF	TGTGCCAGCAGCTTGGAGCCCCTTCAAGGAGCTAACTATGGCTACACCTTC
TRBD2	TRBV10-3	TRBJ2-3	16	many	CAISELAGGNTDTQYF	TGTGCCATCAGTGAACTAGCGGGGGGTAACACAGATACGCAGTATTTT
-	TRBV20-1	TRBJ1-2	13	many	CSASSGSNYGYTF	TGCAGTGCTAGCAGCGGATCCAACTATGGCTACACCTTC
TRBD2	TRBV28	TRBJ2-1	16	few	CASSSRTSEHYNEQFF	TGTGCCAGCAGTTCCCGGACTAGCGAACACTACAATGAGCAGTTCTTC
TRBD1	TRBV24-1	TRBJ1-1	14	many	CATREGGADTEAFF	TGTGCCACCAGGGAAGGGGGCGCGGACACTGAAGCTTTCTTT
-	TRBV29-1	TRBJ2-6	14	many	CSVELGSGANVLTF	TGCAGCGTTGAGTTGGGATCTGGGGCCAACGTCCTGACTTTC
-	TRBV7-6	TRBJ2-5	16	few	CASSQSSGQSKETQYF	TGTGCCAGCAGTCAATCTTCGGGACAAAGTAAAGAGACCCAGTACTTC
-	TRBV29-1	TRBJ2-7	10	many	CSVSGHEQYF	TGCAGCGTGAGTGGGCACGAGCAGTACTTC
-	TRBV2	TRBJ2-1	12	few	CASREGPQEQFF	TGTGCCAGCAGGGAGGGACCTCAGGAGCAGTTCTTC
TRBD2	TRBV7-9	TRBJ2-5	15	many	CASSGVTSGQETQYF	TGTGCCAGCAGCGGCGTCACTAGCGGTCAAGAGACCCAGTACTTC
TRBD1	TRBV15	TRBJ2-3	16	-	CATSRWTGASTDTQYF	TGTGCCACCAGCAGATGGACAGGGGCCTCCACAGATACGCAGTATTTT
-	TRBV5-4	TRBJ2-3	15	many	CASSKDDPRTDTQYF	TGTGCCAGCAGCAAGGATGACCCAAGGACAGATACGCAGTATTTT
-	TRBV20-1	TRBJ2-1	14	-	CSARVTSFNNEQFF	TGCAGTGCTAGAGTAACCTCATTCAACAATGAGCAGTTCTTC
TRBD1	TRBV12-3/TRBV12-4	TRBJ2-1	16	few	CASSTPTGGPYNEQFF	TGTGCCAGCAGTACGCCGACAGGGGGCCCCTACAATGAGCAGTTCTTC
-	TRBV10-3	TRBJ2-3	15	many	CAISEIWGRTDTQYF	TGTGCCATCAGTGAAATCTGGGGCCGCACAGATACGCAGTATTTT
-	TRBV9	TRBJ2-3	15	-	CASSVAGLRTDTQYF	TGTGCCAGCAGCGTAGCTGGACTCCGCACAGATACGCAGTATTTT
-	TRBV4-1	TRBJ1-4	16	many	CASSLREGAANEKLFF	TGCGCCAGCAGCCTAAGGGAAGGTGCCGCTAATGAAAAACTGTTTTTT
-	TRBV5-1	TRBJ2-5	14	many	CASSGGIFQETQYF	TGCGCCAGCAGCGGCGGGATCTTCCAAGAGACCCAGTACTTC
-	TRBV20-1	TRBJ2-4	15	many	CSARARLVAKNIQYF	TGCAGTGCTAGGGCCCGGTTAGTGGCCAAAAACATTCAGTACTTC
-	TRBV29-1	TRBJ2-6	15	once	CSVDGVGSGANVLTF	TGCAGCGTTGACGGTGTGGGATCTGGGGCCAACGTCCTGACTTTC
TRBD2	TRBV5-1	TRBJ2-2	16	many	CASKRGGGQNTGELFF	TGCGCCAGCAAACGCGGGGGGGGCCAGAACACCGGGGAGCTGTTTTTT
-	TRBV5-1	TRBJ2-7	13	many	CASNSPGDYEQYF	TGCGCCAGCAATTCTCCAGGGGACTACGAGCAGTACTTC
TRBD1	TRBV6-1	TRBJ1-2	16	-	CASSPRTGAEVRGYTF	TGTGCCAGCAGTCCGCGGACAGGGGCAGAGGTACGGGGCTACACCTTC
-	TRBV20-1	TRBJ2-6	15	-	CSGLDRSSGANVLTF	TGCAGTGGCTTAGACAGGAGCTCTGGGGCCAACGTCCTGACTTTC
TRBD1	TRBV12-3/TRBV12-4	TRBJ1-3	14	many	CASSLTGAGNTIYF	TGTGCCAGCAGTCTGACAGGGGCCGGAAACACCATATATTTT
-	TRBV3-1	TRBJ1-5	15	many	CASSQQGDGNQPQHF	TGTGCCAGCAGCCAACAGGGCGATGGCAATCAGCCCCAGCATTTT
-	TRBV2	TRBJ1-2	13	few	CASSEGDNYGYTF	TGTGCCAGCAGTGAAGGAGACAACTATGGCTACACCTTC
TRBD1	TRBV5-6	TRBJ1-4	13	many	CASSARQGWKLFF	TGTGCCAGCAGCGCGAGACAGGGCTGGAAACTGTTTTTT
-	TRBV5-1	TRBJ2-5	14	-	CASSLPAAGKTQYF	TGCGCCAGCAGCCTTCCCGCAGCTGGGAAGACCCAGTACTTC